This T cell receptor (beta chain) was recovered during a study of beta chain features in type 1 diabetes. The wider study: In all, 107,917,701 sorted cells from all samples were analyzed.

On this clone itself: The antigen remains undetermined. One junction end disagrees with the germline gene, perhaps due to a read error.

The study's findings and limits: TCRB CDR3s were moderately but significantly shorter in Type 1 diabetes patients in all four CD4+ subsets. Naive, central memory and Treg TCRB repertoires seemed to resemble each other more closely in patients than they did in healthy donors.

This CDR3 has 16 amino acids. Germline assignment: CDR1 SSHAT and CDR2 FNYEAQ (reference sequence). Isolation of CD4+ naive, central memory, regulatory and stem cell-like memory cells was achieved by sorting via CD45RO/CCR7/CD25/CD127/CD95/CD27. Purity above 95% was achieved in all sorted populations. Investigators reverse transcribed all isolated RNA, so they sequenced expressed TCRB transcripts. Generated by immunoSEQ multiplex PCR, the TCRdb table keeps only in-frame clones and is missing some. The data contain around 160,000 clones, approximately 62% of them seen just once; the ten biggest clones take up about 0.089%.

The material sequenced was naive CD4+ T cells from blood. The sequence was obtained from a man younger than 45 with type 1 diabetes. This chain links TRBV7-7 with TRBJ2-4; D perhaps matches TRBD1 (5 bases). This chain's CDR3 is CASSLGPRVAKNIQYF. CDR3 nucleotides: TGTGCTAGCAGCTTAGGCCCCAGGGTGGCCAAAAACATTCAGTACTTC.